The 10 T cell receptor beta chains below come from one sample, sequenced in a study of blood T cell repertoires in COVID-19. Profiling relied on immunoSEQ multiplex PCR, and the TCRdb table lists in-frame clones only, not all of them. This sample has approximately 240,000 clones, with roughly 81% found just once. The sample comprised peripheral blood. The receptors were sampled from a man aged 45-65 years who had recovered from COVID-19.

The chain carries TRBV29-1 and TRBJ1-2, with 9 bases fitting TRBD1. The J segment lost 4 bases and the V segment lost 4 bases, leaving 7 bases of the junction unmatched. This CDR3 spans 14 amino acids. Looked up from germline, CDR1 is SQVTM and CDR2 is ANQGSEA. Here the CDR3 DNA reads TGCAGCGTTGTCGTGGACAGGGGCTTCTATGGCTACACCTTC. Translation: CSVVVDRGFYGYTF.

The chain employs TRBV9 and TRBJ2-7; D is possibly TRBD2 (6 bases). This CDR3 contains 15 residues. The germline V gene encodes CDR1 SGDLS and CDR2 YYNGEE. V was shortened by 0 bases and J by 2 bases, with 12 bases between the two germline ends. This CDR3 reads CASSVAPSATYEQYF. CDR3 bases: TGTGCCAGCAGCGTAGCTCCTAGCGCCACCTACGAGCAGTACTTC.

The CDR3 nucleotides are TGTGCCAGCAGCTACGGGAGTGAGCAGTACTTC. Amino acid sequence: CASSYGSEQYF. The chain couples TRBV11-2 to TRBJ2-7, with D possibly TRBD2 on 6 matching bases. The CDR3 contains 11 residues. The germline V and J ends were trimmed by 4 bases and 7 bases, with 8 bases remaining between them. The germline CDR1 and CDR2 sequences are SGHAT and FQNNGV.

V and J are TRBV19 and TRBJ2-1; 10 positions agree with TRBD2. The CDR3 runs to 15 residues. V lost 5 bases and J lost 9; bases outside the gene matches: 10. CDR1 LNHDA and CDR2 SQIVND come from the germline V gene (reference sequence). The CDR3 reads CASSPQAGGPSEQFF. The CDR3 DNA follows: TGTGCCAGTAGTCCTCAAGCGGGAGGGCCAAGTGAGCAGTTCTTC.

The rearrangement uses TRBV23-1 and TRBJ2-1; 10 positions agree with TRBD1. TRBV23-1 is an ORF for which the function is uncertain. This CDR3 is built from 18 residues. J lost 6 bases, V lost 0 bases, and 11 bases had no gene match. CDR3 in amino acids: CASSQSPPCRTGGNEQFF. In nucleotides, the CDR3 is TGCGCCAGCAGTCAATCCCCCCCATGCCGGACAGGGGGCAATGAGCAGTTCTTC.

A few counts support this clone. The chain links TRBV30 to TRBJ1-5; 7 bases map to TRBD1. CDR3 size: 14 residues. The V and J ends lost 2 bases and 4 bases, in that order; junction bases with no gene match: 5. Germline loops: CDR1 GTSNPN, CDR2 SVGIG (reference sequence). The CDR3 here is CAWSIDRANQPQHF. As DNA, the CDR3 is TGTGCCTGGAGTATAGACAGGGCAAATCAGCCCCAGCATTTT.

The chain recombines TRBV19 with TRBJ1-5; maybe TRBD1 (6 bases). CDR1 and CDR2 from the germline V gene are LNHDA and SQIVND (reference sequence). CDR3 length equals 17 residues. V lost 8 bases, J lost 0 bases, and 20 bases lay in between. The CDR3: CASRQVHRGYSNQPQHF. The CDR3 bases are TGTGCCAGTCGACAGGTCCACCGAGGCTATAGCAATCAGCCCCAGCATTTT. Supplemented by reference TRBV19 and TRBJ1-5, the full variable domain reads DGGITQSPKYLFRKEGQNVTLSCEQNLNHDAMYWYRQDPGQGLRLIYYSQIVNDFQKGDIAEGYSVSREKKESFPLTVTSAQKNPTAFYLCASRQVHRGYSNQPQHFGDGTRLSIL.

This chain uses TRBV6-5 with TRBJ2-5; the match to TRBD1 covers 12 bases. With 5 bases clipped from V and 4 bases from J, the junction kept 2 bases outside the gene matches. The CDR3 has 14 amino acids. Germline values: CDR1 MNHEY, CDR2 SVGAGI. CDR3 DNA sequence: TGTGCCAGCAGTCGGGACAGGGGGCGAGAGACCCAGTACTTC. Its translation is CASSRDRGRETQYF.

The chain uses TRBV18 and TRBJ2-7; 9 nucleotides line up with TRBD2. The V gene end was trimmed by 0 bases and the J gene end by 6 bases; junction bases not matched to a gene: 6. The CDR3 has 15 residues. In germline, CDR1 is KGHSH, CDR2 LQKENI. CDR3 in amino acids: CASSPPAGGPREQYF. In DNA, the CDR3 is TGTGCCAGCTCACCACCGGCGGGAGGGCCTCGCGAGCAGTACTTC. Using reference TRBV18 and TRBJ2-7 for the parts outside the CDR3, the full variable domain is NAGVMQNPRHLVRRRGQEARLRCSPMKGHSHVYWYRQLPEEGLKFMVYLQKENIIDESGMPKERFSAEFPKEGPSILRIQQVVRGDSAAYFCASSPPAGGPREQYFGPGTRLTVT.

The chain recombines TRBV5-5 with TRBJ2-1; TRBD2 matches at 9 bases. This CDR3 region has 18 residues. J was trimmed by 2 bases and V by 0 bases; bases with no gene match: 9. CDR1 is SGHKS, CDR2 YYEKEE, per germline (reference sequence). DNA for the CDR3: TGTGCCAGCAGCTTGGGGCTAGCGGGACTACCAACCTACAATGAGCAGTTCTTC. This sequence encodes CASSLGLAGLPTYNEQFF.